This record covers a single TCR beta chain. Its recognized antigen is unknown. No per-base quality is available; no much larger clone lies one base away. Receptor libraries were prepared by the immunoSEQ multiplex PCR assay. Rearranged TCR beta chain sequences were amplified with the hsTCRB Kit following the manufacturer's protocol. TCRB libraries were sequenced on an Illumina MiSeq. On the authors' methods: The proprietary platform of the kit vendor was used for demultiplexing, trimming and gene mapping. As stored in TCRdb, this immuneACCESS dataset retains in-frame rearrangements with V and J assigned. A fraction of the clones does not appear; measured against another copy, unresolved V genes explain less than half of the discrepancy, and the remainder lacks a known reason. V, J and clone size derive from that table, while D and trimming were established from the DNA sequence. This sample has roughly 120,000 clones in its table, and roughly 75% of those were observed once. 5.5% of the sample goes to the ten largest clones.

The time point label here, explained by the study, means: week 11, during vaccination. Every vaccine dose consisted of 300 ug of a 20-mer mutant IDH1 peptide in Montanide, administered subcutaneously together with topical imiquimod. Donors had newly diagnosed WHO grade 3 or 4 IDH1-mutant astrocytomas with loss of nuclear ATRX. The samples were drawn from NOA16, a multicentre, single-arm, open-label phase I trial in Germany that tested a mutant IDH1 peptide vaccine in humans for the first time. Genomic DNA for TCRB sequencing was isolated from EDTA blood with the DNeasy Blood and Tissue Kit. The entry originates in a study of a mutant IDH1 vaccine in newly diagnosed glioma (dated by TCRdb to about 2021). Some background on the complete study: Patients received eight vaccinations in weeks 1, 3, 5, 7, 11, 15, 19 and 23, corresponding to visits V03 through V10. Vaccination started 4-6 weeks after radiotherapy alone, or was given together with temozolomide cycles in the groups whose treatment included chemotherapy. Of the roughly 34 treated patients, around 60% were male and around 40% were female, and the mean age was 40.4 years. Before enrollment, patients had received standard therapy of radiotherapy alone, temozolomide alone, or radiochemotherapy with temozolomide; most received the combination. Peripheral blood samples were drawn at six visits, namely V03 (baseline), V05, V07, V10, V12 and V13. Longitudinal TCRB deep sequencing was performed for 25 to 30 treated patients wherever samples were available for exploratory analyses. General findings and caveats noted by the study authors: Across multiple MHC alleles, vaccine-induced immune responses were seen in 85% to 95% of patients. PBMC samples for TCRB deep sequencing were selected based on availability. Pseudoprogression seemed to be unrelated to changes in the top peripheral T cell clonotypes found by TCRB sequencing. According to the authors, sample limitations meant that analyses of patient blood samples could not be reproduced.

The sample consisted of PBMCs, taken from a glioma patient whose treatment included an IDH1 peptide vaccine. The receptor's source is a man in his forties with glioma.

The nucleotide sequence reads TGCAGCGTCGGACAGGGGGTTAACTATGGCTACACCTTC. The resulting protein is CSVGQGVNYGYTF. The V and J genes are TRBV29-1 and TRBJ1-2; 10 middle bases align to TRBD1. Including the terminal cysteine and phenylalanine, the CDR3 comprises 13 residues. Just the 39-base CDR3 DNA is kept, in frame starting at base 1. V ends up 6 bases short and J 1 base short, with an unmatched junction base count of 2. For CDR1 and CDR2, the germline V gene lists SQVTM and ANQGSEA.